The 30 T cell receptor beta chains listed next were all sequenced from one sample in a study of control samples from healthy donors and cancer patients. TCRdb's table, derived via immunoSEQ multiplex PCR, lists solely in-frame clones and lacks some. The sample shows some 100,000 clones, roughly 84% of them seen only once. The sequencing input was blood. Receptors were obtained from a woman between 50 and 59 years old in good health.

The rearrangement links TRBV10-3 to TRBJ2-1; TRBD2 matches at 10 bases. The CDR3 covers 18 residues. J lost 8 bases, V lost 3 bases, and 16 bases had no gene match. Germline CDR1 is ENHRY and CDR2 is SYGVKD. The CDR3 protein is CAISDSGTLGLAVDEQFF. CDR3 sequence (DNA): TGTGCCATCAGTGACAGCGGGACACTCGGACTAGCGGTCGATGAGCAGTTCTTC.

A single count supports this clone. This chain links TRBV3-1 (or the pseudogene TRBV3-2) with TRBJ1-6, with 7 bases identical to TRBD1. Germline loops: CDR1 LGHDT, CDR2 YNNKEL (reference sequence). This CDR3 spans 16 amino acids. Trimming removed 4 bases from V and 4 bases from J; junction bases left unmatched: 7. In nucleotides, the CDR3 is TGTGCCAGCAGCCCGAGGACAGGACAGTATAATTCACCCCTCCACTTT. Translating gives CASSPRTGQYNSPLHF.

The CDR3 DNA follows: TGTGCTAGTGGTTTGGTACAGATTAGGGCTGGCTACACCTTC. Translated, it gives CASGLVQIRAGYTF. V is TRBV12-5 and J is TRBJ1-2; D is ambiguous. The CDR3 runs to 14 residues. Germline lookup yields CDR1 LGHNT and CDR2 FRNRAP. Trimming took 0 bases from V and 7 from J, leaving 12 bases between them.

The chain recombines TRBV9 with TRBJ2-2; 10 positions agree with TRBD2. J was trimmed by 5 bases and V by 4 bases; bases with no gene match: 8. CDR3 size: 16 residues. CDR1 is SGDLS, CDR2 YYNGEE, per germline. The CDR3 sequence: CASSFRAGGGTGELFF. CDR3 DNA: TGTGCCAGCAGCTTCCGAGCGGGAGGGGGGACCGGGGAGCTGTTTTTT.

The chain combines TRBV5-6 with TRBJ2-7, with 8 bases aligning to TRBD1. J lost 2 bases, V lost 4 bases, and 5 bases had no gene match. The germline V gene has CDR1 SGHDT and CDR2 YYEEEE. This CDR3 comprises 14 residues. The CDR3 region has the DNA TGTGCCAGCAGCCGGACAGGGTTTACCTACGAGCAGTACGTC. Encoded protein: CASSRTGFTYEQYV.

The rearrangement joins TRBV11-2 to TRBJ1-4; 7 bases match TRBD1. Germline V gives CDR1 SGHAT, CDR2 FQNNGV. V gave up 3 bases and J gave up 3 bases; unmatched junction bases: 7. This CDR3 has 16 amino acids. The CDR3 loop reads CASSFVTGNPNEKLFF. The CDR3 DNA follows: TGTGCCAGCAGCTTTGTGACAGGGAATCCTAATGAAAAACTGTTTTTT.

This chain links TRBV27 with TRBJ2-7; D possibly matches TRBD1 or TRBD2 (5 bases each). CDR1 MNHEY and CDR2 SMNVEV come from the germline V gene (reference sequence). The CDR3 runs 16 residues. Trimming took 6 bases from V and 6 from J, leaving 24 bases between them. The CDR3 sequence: CASSMGRGNSRGEQYV. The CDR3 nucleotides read TGTGCCAGCAGCATGGGACGGGGTAACTCCCGCGGCGAGCAGTACGTC.

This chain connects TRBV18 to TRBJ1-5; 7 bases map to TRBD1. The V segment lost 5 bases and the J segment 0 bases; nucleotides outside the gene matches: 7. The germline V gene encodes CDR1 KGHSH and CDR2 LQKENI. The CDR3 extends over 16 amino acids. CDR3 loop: CASSTRTGDSNQPQHF. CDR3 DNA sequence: TGTGCCAGCTCAACTCGGACAGGAGATAGCAATCAGCCCCAGCATTTT.

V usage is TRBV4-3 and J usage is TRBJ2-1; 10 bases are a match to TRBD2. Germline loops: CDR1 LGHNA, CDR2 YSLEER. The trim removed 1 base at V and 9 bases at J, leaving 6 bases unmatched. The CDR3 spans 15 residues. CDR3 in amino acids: CASSQGEREGREQFF. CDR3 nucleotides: TGCGCCAGCAGCCAAGGGGAGCGGGAGGGCCGTGAGCAGTTCTTC.

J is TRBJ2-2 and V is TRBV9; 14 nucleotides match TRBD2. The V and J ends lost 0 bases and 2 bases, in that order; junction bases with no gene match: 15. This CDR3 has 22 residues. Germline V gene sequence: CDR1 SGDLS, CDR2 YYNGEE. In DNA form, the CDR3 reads TGTGCCAGCAGCGTAGTCCCCGGACTAGCGGGGGGCACCACATTTAACACCGGGGAGCTGTTTTTT. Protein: CASSVVPGLAGGTTFNTGELFF.

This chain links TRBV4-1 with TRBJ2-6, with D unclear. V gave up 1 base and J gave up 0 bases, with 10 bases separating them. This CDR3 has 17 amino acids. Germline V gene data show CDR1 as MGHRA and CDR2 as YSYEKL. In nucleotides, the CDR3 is TGCGCCAGCAGCCAAGCCCCACAGAGCTCTGGGGCCAACGTCCTGACTTTC. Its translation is CASSQAPQSSGANVLTF.

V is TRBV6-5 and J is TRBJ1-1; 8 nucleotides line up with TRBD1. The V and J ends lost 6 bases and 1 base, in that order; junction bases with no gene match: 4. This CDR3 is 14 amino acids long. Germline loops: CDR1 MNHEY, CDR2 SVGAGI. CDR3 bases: TGTGCCAGCAGGAGACAGGGGCCGAACACTGAAGCTTTCTTT. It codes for CASRRQGPNTEAFF.

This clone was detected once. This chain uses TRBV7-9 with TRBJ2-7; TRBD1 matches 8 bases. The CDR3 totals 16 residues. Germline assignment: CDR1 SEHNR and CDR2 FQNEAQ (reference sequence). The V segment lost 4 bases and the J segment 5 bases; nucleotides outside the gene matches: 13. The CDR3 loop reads CASSSQTGDVSDEQYF. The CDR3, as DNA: TGTGCCAGCAGCTCCCAGACAGGGGATGTTTCAGACGAGCAGTACTTC.

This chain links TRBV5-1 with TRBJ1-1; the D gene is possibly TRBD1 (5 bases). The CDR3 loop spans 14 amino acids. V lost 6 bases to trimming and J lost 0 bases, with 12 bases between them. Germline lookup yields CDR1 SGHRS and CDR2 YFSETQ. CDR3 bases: TGCGCCAGCACCAAGGACACCCTGAACACTGAAGCTTTCTTT. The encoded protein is CASTKDTLNTEAFF.

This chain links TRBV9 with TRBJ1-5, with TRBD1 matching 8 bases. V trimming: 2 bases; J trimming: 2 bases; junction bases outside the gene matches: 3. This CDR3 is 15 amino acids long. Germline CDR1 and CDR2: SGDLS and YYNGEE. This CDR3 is CASSVEDRGNQPQHF. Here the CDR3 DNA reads TGTGCCAGCAGCGTGGAGGACAGGGGCAATCAGCCCCAGCATTTT.

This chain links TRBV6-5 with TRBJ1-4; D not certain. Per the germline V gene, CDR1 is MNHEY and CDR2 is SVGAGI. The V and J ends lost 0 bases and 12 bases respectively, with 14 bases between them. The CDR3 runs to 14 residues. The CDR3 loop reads CASSYSTSQKELFF. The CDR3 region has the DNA TGTGCCAGCAGTTACTCGACAAGCCAAAAGGAACTGTTTTTT.

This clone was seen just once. CDR3 coding DNA: TGTGCCAGCAGTCGCGAGCTTTTCGAAGCTTTCTTT. Translating it yields CASSRELFEAFF. The rearrangement joins TRBV28 to TRBJ1-1; D is unclear. The germline gives CDR1 MDHEN, CDR2 SYDVKM. The CDR3 contains 12 residues. Trimming left V 5 bases short and J 8 bases short, with 12 bases between.

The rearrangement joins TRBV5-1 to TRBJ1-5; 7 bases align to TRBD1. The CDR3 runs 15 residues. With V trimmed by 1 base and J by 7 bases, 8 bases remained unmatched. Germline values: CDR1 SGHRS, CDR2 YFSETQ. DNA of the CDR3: TGCGCCAGCAGCTTGCAAGGACAGGTTGACCAGCCCCAGCATTTT. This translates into CASSLQGQVDQPQHF.

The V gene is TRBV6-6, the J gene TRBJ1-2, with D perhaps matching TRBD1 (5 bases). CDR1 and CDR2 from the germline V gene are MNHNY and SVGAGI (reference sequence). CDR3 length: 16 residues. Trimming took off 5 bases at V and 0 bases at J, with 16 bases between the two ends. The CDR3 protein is CASSATPGSANYGYTF. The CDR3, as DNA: TGTGCCAGCAGTGCAACCCCAGGGTCGGCTAACTATGGCTACACCTTC.

The CDR3 protein is CAWSVLEDRPYGYTF. In DNA, the CDR3 is TGTGCCTGGAGTGTACTAGAGGACAGACCCTATGGCTACACCTTC. This chain joins TRBV30 and TRBJ1-2; tentative D call: TRBD1 (6 bases). Looked up from germline, CDR1 is GTSNPN and CDR2 is SVGIG (reference sequence). V was pared by 0 bases and J by 4 bases, with 15 bases between. This CDR3 has 15 amino acids.

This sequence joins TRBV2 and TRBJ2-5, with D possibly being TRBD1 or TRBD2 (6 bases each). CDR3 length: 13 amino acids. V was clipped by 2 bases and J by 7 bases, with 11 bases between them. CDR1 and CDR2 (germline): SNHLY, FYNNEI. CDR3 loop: CASSEMGGGTQYF. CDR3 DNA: TGTGCCAGCAGTGAAATGGGGGGCGGGACCCAGTACTTC.

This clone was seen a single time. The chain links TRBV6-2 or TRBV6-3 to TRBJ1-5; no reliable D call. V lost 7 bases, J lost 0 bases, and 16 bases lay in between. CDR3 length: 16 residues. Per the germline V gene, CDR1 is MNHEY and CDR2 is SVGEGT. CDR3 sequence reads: CASTPQGLYSNQPQHF. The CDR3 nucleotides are TGTGCCAGCACCCCACAAGGGCTTTATAGCAATCAGCCCCAGCATTTT.

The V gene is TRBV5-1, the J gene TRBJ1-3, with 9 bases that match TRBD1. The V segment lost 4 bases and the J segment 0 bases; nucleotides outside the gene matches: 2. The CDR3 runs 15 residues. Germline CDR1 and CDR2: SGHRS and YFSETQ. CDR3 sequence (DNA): TGCGCCAGCAGCACAGGGGGCCACTCTGGAAACACCATATATTTT. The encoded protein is CASSTGGHSGNTIYF.

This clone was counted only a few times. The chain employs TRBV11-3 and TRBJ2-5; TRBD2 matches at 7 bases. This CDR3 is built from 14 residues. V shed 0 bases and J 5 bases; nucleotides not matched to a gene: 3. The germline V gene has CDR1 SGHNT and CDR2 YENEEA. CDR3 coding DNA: TGTGCCAGCAGCTTAGACGGGGGGTTGGAGACCCAGTACTTC. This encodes CASSLDGGLETQYF.

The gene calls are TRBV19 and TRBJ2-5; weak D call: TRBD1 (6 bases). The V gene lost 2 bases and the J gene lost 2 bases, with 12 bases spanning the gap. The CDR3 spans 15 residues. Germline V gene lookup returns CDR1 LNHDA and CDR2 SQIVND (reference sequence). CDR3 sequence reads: CASSIWITGQETQYF. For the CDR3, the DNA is TGTGCCAGTAGTATATGGATCACAGGGCAAGAGACCCAGTACTTC.

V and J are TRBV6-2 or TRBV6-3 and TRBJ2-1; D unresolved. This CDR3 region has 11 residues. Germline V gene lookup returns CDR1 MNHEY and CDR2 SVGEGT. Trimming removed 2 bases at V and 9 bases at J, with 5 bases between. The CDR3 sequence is CASSYLREQFF. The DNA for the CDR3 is TGTGCCAGCAGTTACCTCCGTGAGCAGTTCTTC.

The DNA for the CDR3 is TGTGCCAGCAGCCCGAAGGCGGACTACAATGAGCAGTTCTTC. Its translation: CASSPKADYNEQFF. The chain recombines TRBV28 with TRBJ2-1; D is uncertain. CDR3 length equals 14 residues. From germline, CDR1 is MDHEN and CDR2 SYDVKM. The V and J ends lost 6 bases and 3 bases respectively, with 12 bases between them. Full variable domain (outside the CDR3, taken from reference TRBV28 and TRBJ2-1): DVKVTQSSRYLVKRTGEKVFLECVQDMDHENMFWYRQDPGLGLRLIYFSYDVKMKEKGDIPEGYSVSREKKERFSLILESASTNQTSMYLCASSPKADYNEQFFGPGTRLTVL.

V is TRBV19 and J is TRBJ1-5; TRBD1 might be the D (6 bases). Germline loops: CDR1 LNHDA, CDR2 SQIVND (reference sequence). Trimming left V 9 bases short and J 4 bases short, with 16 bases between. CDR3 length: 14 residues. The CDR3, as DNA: TGTGCCAGCTTCGAAACAGGGAGGAATCAGCCCCAGCATTTT. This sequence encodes CASFETGRNQPQHF. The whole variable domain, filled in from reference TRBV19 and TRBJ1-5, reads DGGITQSPKYLFRKEGQNVTLSCEQNLNHDAMYWYRQDPGQGLRLIYYSQIVNDFQKGDIAEGYSVSREKKESFPLTVTSAQKNPTAFYLCASFETGRNQPQHFGDGTRLSIL.

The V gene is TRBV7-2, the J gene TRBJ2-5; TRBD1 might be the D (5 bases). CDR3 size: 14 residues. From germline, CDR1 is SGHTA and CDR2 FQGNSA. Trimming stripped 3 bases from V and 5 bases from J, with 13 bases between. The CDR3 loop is CASSLRQGYETQYF. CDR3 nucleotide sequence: TGTGCCAGCAGCTTGCGGCAGGGATACGAGACCCAGTACTTC.

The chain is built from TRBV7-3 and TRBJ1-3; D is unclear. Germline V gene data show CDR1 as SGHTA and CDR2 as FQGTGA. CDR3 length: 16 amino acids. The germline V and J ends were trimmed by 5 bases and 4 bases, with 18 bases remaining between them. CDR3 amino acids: CASSPDESLGGNTIYF. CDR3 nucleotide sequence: TGTGCCAGCAGCCCAGATGAGTCCCTGGGGGGAAACACCATATATTTT.